One sample yielded the 18 T cell receptor beta chains listed below, sequenced in a study of OX40 agonist ivuxolimab in advanced cancers. Profiling relied on immunoSEQ multiplex PCR, and the TCRdb table lists in-frame clones only, not all of them. This repertoire shows 60,000 or so clones, 86% found once; its top ten account for 0.88%. This specimen consisted of CD4+ or CD8+ T cells sorted from blood, obtained in a trial of the OX40 agonist ivuxolimab. The receptor source for this set is an adult with an advanced solid tumor such as melanoma, head and neck, liver or kidney cancer.

The chain is built from TRBV6-1 and TRBJ1-5; 12 bases line up with TRBD1. Unmatched junction bases numbered 6, after V lost 7 bases and J lost 8 bases. The CDR3 has 14 residues. Germline CDR1 reads MNHNS; CDR2 reads SASEGT. DNA of the CDR3: TGTGCCAGCACCGGGGACAGGGGGCTAAAGCCCCAGCATTTT. Translated: CASTGDRGLKPQHF.

This chain uses TRBV7-9 with TRBJ2-1; D may be TRBD2 (5 bases). Germline assignment: CDR1 SEHNR and CDR2 FQNEAQ (reference sequence). This CDR3 is 17 amino acids long. Deletions cut 5 bases from V and 1 base from J, with 18 bases between. Written as DNA, the CDR3 is TGTGCCAGCAGCCCCGGGCCAAGAGGGCCATCCTACAATGAGCAGTTCTTC. Translating it yields CASSPGPRGPSYNEQFF.

The rearrangement uses TRBV25-1 and TRBJ1-2, with 9 bases aligning to TRBD1. Trimming cost V 3 bases and J 4 bases; bases outside gene matches: 9. The CDR3 totals 16 residues. Germline V CDR1 and CDR2: MGHDK, SYGVNS. The CDR3 here is CASSDQSGTGIYGYTF. The CDR3 DNA is TGTGCCAGCAGTGACCAATCTGGGACAGGGATCTATGGCTACACCTTC.

The chain joins TRBV27 to TRBJ1-1, with D perhaps matching TRBD1 (5 bases). Per germline, CDR1 MNHEY and CDR2 SMNVEV (reference sequence). The CDR3 extends over 14 amino acids. The V end lost 6 bases, the J end lost 0 bases, and 11 bases lay between the germline ends. CDR3 in DNA: TGTGCCAGCAGGGGGGGGAGCTTGAACACTGAAGCTTTCTTT. Protein sequence: CASRGGSLNTEAFF.

J is TRBJ2-7 and V is TRBV28; D tentatively fits TRBD1 or TRBD2 (5 bases each). The CDR3 contains 15 residues. Germline V CDR1 and CDR2: MDHEN, SYDVKM. V shed 6 bases and J shed 2 bases, with 17 bases lying between them. CDR3 in amino acids: CASRPPGRGTYEQYF. The CDR3 DNA sequence: TGTGCCAGCAGGCCTCCGGGACGGGGAACCTACGAGCAGTACTTC.

This rearrangement joins TRBV21-1 to TRBJ2-7. TRBV21-1 is an annotated pseudogene. CDR3 length: 12 residues. In nucleotides, the CDR3 is TGTGCCAGCAGCATGGTCCCACACGAGCAGTACTTC. Protein: CASSMVPHEQYF.

The gene calls are TRBV2 and TRBJ2-1; 9 nucleotides agree with TRBD2. The J segment lost 2 bases and the V segment lost 6 bases, leaving 5 bases of the junction unmatched. CDR3 length equals 15 residues. Germline V gene sequence: CDR1 SNHLY, CDR2 FYNNEI. The CDR3 bases are TGTGCCAGCAGCGTTAGCGGGAGAGCCTACAATGAGCAGTTCTTC. Its translation is CASSVSGRAYNEQFF.

The chain joins TRBV5-1 to TRBJ1-1, with a tentative D call TRBD1 (6 bases). Per the germline V gene, CDR1 is SGHRS and CDR2 is YFSETQ. V was trimmed by 4 bases and J by 0 bases, leaving 25 bases between them. The CDR3 has 19 amino acids. In DNA form, the CDR3 reads TGCGCCAGCAGCCTCGGACAGTCCTTCCGTACTATAATGAACACTGAAGCTTTCTTT. It encodes CASSLGQSFRTIMNTEAFF.

The CDR3 nucleotides are TGTGCCAGCACGGACCTGGGGGTCCCGGCCACCTTC. Translation gives CASTDLGVPATF. The chain carries TRBV2 and TRBJ1-2, with D tentatively TRBD1 (5 bases). Trimming stripped 7 bases from V and 13 bases from J, with 19 bases between. Germline V CDR1 and CDR2: SNHLY, FYNNEI. The CDR3 has 12 amino acids. Looking up the rest from reference TRBV2 and TRBJ1-2 gives the full variable domain: EPEVTQTPSHQVTQMGQEVILRCVPISNHLYFYWYRQILGQKVEFLVSFYNNEISEKSEIFDDQFSVERPDGSNFTLKIRSTKLEDSAMYFCASTDLGVPATFGSGTRLTVV.

CDR3: CASSNTGGIRGYTF. In DNA form, the CDR3 reads TGTGCCAGCAGTAATACAGGGGGCATTCGTGGCTACACCTTC. This chain uses TRBV2 with TRBJ1-2, with 9 bases that match TRBD1. In germline, CDR1 is SNHLY, CDR2 FYNNEI. V trimming: 5 bases; J trimming: 7 bases; junction bases outside the gene matches: 8. This CDR3 has 14 residues.

This rearrangement joins TRBV6-6 to TRBJ1-2, with D unresolved. V dropped 2 bases and J dropped 8 bases, with 15 bases sitting between them. Germline V CDR1 and CDR2: MNHNY, SVGAGI (reference sequence). The CDR3 is made up of 14 amino acids. The CDR3 loop reads CASSYMTVPGGYTF. CDR3 coding DNA: TGTGCCAGCAGTTACATGACGGTTCCCGGGGGCTACACCTTC.

This clone was counted a few times. The rearrangement uses TRBV21-1 and TRBJ1-3; TRBD1, the D gene given by the table, was not confirmed from the DNA. TRBV21-1 is a documented pseudogene. The CDR3 spans 18 residues. The CDR3 is CASSKLNSPSDPGNTIYF. For the CDR3, the DNA is TGTGCCAGCAGCAAACTCAACAGCCCTTCGGATCCTGGAAACACCATATATTTT.

This clone was seen more than once but under ten times. The chain has TRBV25-1 and TRBJ2-2; TRBD1 matches at 7 bases. Germline trimming cut 4 bases from V and 6 bases from J; bases unmatched to any gene: 11. The CDR3 is made up of 16 amino acids. Germline V gene data show CDR1 as MGHDK and CDR2 as SYGVNS. The CDR3 reads CASSGGPGQISGELFF. CDR3 DNA sequence: TGTGCCAGCAGTGGTGGACCGGGACAGATATCCGGGGAGCTGTTTTTT.

V gene TRBV28 combines with J gene TRBJ1-6; 7 positions match TRBD1. Trimming removed 2 bases from V and 5 bases from J; junction bases left unmatched: 9. The CDR3 totals 17 residues. Germline CDR1 reads MDHEN; CDR2 reads SYDVKM. CDR3 loop: CASSLGGPDRDNSPLHF. The DNA for the CDR3 is TGTGCCAGCAGTTTAGGGGGGCCAGACAGGGATAATTCACCCCTCCACTTT.

Concerning this clone: Other DNA sequences within the sample encode an identical CDR3. The V call is TRBV7-9, the J call TRBJ1-2; no clear D. Trimming pared 5 bases from V and 5 bases from J, leaving 6 bases between. Germline CDR1 reads SEHNR; CDR2 reads FQNEAQ (reference sequence). This CDR3 is built from 11 residues. The CDR3 sequence is CASSLEYGYTF. The CDR3 DNA reads as TGTGCCAGCAGCCTGGAGTATGGCTACACCTTC. Based on the CDR3 plus reference TRBV7-9 and TRBJ1-2, the full variable domain is DTGVSQNPRHKITKRGQNVTFRCDPISEHNRLYWYRQTLGQGPEFLTYFQNEAQLEKSRLLSDRFSAERPKGSFSTLEIQRTEQGDSAMYLCASSLEYGYTFGSGTRLTVV.

The chain combines TRBV5-4 with TRBJ2-7; the D gene could be TRBD1 or TRBD2 (5 bases each). This CDR3 is 12 amino acids long. Trimming pared 4 bases from V and 6 bases from J, leaving 11 bases between. Germline V gene data show CDR1 as SGHNT and CDR2 as YYREEE (reference sequence). The CDR3 nucleotides read TGTGCCAGCAGCCAGACTGGGGGCGAGCAGTACTTC. It is translated as CASSQTGGEQYF.

As for this clone: A read error may account for a junction end that differs from germline. The V call is TRBV6-1, the J call TRBJ2-1, with 9 positions matching TRBD1. This CDR3 comprises 15 residues. The germline V gene has CDR1 MNHNS and CDR2 SASEGT. In DNA form, the CDR3 reads TGTGCAAGCACTATCCGGGACAGGGATTACAATGAGCAGTTCTTC. Amino acid sequence: CASTIRDRDYNEQFF.

The CDR3 DNA sequence: TGTGCCAGCAGTTTACCACCTCTAAGAAAGGGCGGCGGGCAGCCCCAGCATTTT. Residues: CASSLPPLRKGGGQPQHF. V is TRBV28 and J is TRBJ1-5, with D unclear. Germline-derived CDR1 and CDR2 are MDHEN and SYDVKM. The CDR3 consists of 18 residues. V was cut by 2 bases and J by 7 bases, with 24 bases left in between.